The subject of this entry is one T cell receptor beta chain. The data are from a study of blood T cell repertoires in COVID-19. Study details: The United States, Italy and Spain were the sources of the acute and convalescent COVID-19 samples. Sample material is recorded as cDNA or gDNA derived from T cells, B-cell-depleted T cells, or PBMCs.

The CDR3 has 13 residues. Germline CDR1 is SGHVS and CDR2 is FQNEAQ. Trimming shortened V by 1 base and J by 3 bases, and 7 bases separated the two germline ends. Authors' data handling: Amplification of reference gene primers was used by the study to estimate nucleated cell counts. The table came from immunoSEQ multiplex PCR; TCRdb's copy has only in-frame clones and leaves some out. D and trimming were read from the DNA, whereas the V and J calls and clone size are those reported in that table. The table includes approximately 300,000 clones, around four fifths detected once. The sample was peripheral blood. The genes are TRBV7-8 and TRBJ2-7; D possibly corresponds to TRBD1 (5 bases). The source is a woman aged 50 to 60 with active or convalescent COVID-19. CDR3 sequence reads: CASSLDRYYEQYF. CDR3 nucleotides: TGTGCCAGCAGCTTAGACAGGTACTACGAGCAGTACTTC.